This T cell receptor (beta chain) was identified during a study of PD-1 blockade in mismatch repair-deficient tumors. The table lists this clone with a count of one. Its antigen is unidentified. The TCR-sequenced patients were a few responders to pembrolizumab. Findings and limits, study-wide: After pembrolizumab, tumor-resident clones rose rapidly, then generally contracted before radiologic responses.

Generated by immunoSEQ multiplex PCR, the TCRdb table keeps only in-frame clones and is missing some. The sample includes some 97,000 clones, roughly four fifths of them seen just once. The germline gives CDR1 ENHRY, CDR2 SYGVKD. This CDR3 has 15 residues. Trimming took off 3 bases at V and 7 bases at J, with 15 bases between the two ends. Here the sequenced sample was peripheral blood, taken 35 to 37 weeks after starting pembrolizumab. The V gene is TRBV10-3, the J gene TRBJ1-4, with a weak D call TRBD1 (5 bases). The sequence was collected from an adult with mismatch repair-deficient cancer. In DNA form, the CDR3 reads TGTGCCATCAGTGACGGGGGTATAGAGGTTGAAAAACTGTTTTTT. Translation gives CAISDGGIEVEKLFF.